Below are 28 T cell receptor beta chains sequenced from a single sample in a study of draining lymph node invasion in breast cancer. Sorting for CD4+ CD45RA- CD25- cells yielded memory conventional CD4 T cells. MiXCR was run by TCRdb on the bulk RNA-seq reads, yielding one entry per CDR3 protein. This sample yields about 1,900 distinct CDR3 sequences, of which more than 75% are seen a single time; 2% to 3% belongs to the top ten. Sample: sorted memory CD4+ effector T cells from a lymph node. These receptors originate from a female donor with luminal breast cancer.

The V call is TRBV4-2, the J call TRBJ1-2; D might be TRBD1 (6 bases). Germline CDR1 is LGHNA and CDR2 is YNFKEQ. The length of the CDR3 is 16 residues. V lost 8 bases, J lost 2 bases, and 21 bases lay in between. The CDR3 is CASSPVGGRGNYGYTF. The CDR3 nucleotides are TGTGCCAGCTCCCCAGTAGGGGGAAGAGGGAACTATGGCTACACCTTC.

This clonotype came up a few times. The V and J genes are TRBV28 and TRBJ1-5, with D uncertain. Germline V CDR1 and CDR2: MDHEN, SYDVKM. Trimming pared 4 bases from V and 3 bases from J, leaving 10 bases between. The CDR3 covers 14 residues. The CDR3 reads CASSSNLSNQPQHF. The CDR3 DNA sequence: TGTGCCAGCAGTTCCAACCTTTCCAATCAGCCCCAGCATTTT.

J is TRBJ2-2 and V is TRBV3-1, with 7 bases lining up with TRBD1. Germline CDR1 LGHDT, CDR2 YNNKEL (reference sequence). The CDR3 sequence is 15 residues long. V shed 7 bases, J shed 1 base, and the junction held 6 bases outside the gene matches. The CDR3 is CASTSTGRNTGELFF. DNA for the CDR3: TGTGCCAGCACCTCGACAGGGCGGAACACCGGGGAGCTGTTTTTT.

The rearrangement joins TRBV6-1 to TRBJ2-4; a possible D gene is TRBD1 (5 bases). Looked up from germline, CDR1 is MNHNS and CDR2 is SASEGT. The CDR3 consists of 16 residues. Trimming stripped 1 base from V and 0 bases from J, with 10 bases between. CDR3 sequence reads: CASSEVGAIAKNIQYF. DNA for the CDR3: TGTGCCAGCAGTGAAGTTGGGGCTATAGCCAAAAACATTCAGTACTTC.

V is TRBV19 and J is TRBJ1-5; D remains unclear. CDR1 and CDR2 from the germline V gene are LNHDA and SQIVND (reference sequence). The CDR3 extends over 14 amino acids. V was pared by 3 bases and J by 1 base, with 7 bases between. The CDR3 spells CASSMVGSNQPQHF. For the CDR3, the DNA is TGTGCCAGTAGTATGGTAGGAAGCAATCAGCCCCAGCATTTT. Together with reference TRBV19 and TRBJ1-5, the CDR3 gives the full variable domain: DGGITQSPKYLFRKEGQNVTLSCEQNLNHDAMYWYRQDPGQGLRLIYYSQIVNDFQKGDIAEGYSVSREKKESFPLTVTSAQKNPTAFYLCASSMVGSNQPQHFGDGTRLSIL.

This chain links TRBV20-1 with TRBJ1-5; D possibly corresponds to TRBD1 (5 bases). The CDR3 covers 14 residues. Germline V gives CDR1 DFQATT, CDR2 SNEGSKA (reference sequence). V lost 6 bases and J lost 2, with 14 bases in between. CDR3 in DNA: TGCAGTGCACGGACAATTCAAGGCAATCAGCCCCAGCATTTT. It specifies CSARTIQGNQPQHF.

The chain couples TRBV20-1 to TRBJ1-6, with D possibly being TRBD1 (5 bases). Trimming took 0 bases from V and 0 from J, leaving 9 bases between them. Per the germline V gene, CDR1 is DFQATT and CDR2 is SNEGSKA (reference sequence). The CDR3 has 16 residues. CDR3 loop: CSARDFQGSYNSPLHF. The CDR3 bases are TGCAGTGCTAGAGATTTCCAGGGCTCCTATAATTCACCCCTCCACTTT.

This sequence joins TRBV19 and TRBJ2-1; 16 nucleotides line up with TRBD2. This CDR3 has 15 amino acids. Losses at the gene ends were 3 bases for V and 9 bases for J; bases not matched to a gene: 2. CDR1 and CDR2 (germline): LNHDA, SQIVND (reference sequence). CDR3 bases: TGTGCCAGTAGTATGGGACTAGCGGGGGGGGGTGAGCAGTTCTTC. Translating gives CASSMGLAGGGEQFF.

This clonotype was seen only a few times. This rearrangement joins TRBV6-2 or TRBV6-3 to TRBJ1-1, with D possibly being TRBD1 (5 bases). Trimming shortened V by 6 bases and J by 0 bases, and 17 bases separated the two germline ends. Per the germline V gene, CDR1 is MNHEY and CDR2 is SVGEGT. The CDR3 consists of 16 residues. CDR3 sequence reads: CASSHGGLILNTEAFF. In DNA, the CDR3 is TGTGCCAGCAGCCATGGGGGACTAATTCTGAACACTGAAGCTTTCTTT.

CDR3 DNA: TGCGCCAGCAGTGAGCCCATTTTGACCAGTTATAATTCACCCCTCCACTTT. Translated, it gives CASSEPILTSYNSPLHF. This rearrangement joins TRBV10-2 to TRBJ1-6; no clear D gene. The CDR3 sequence is 17 residues long. Germline CDR1 WSHSY, CDR2 SAAADI. The V end was cut by 2 bases, the J end by 4 bases, with 15 bases between.

The rearrangement joins TRBV7-3 to TRBJ1-1; the D gene is possibly TRBD1 (5 bases). From germline, CDR1 is SGHTA and CDR2 FQGTGA. Trimming took 4 bases from V and 7 from J, leaving 13 bases between them. The CDR3 has 13 residues. The CDR3 sequence is CASSSQVSGEAFF. The CDR3 DNA follows: TGTGCCAGCAGCTCACAGGTTTCGGGTGAAGCTTTCTTT.

The chain uses TRBV5-1 and TRBJ1-1; TRBD1 agrees at 9 bases. The V and J ends lost 3 bases and 5 bases, in that order; junction bases with no gene match: 8. The CDR3 sequence is 15 residues long. CDR1 SGHRS and CDR2 YFSETQ come from the germline V gene. As DNA, the CDR3 is TGCGCCAGCAGCTCGCACCCGGGACAGGGTACTGAAGCTTTCTTT. Protein product: CASSSHPGQGTEAFF.

Only a few counts were recorded for this clonotype. The chain employs TRBV24-1 and TRBJ2-1; TRBD1 is a possible D gene (5 bases). The V gene lost 4 bases and the J gene lost 2 bases, with 20 bases spanning the gap. The germline CDR1 and CDR2 sequences are KGHDR and SFDVKD. The CDR3 has 18 residues. CDR3 nucleotides: TGTGCCACCAGTGACCCGAATCCCTCAGGGCCCACCTACAATGAGCAGTTCTTC. Protein product: CATSDPNPSGPTYNEQFF.

This chain uses TRBV6-1 with TRBJ2-1, with D perhaps assigned TRBD1 or TRBD2 (5 bases each). Trimming took off 5 bases at V and 5 bases at J, with 19 bases between the two ends. CDR1 and CDR2 from the germline V gene are MNHNS and SASEGT. This CDR3 has 16 amino acids. CDR3 DNA sequence: TGTGCCAGCAGTCCCCGAGGGTTTCAGGGAGACAATGAGCAGTTCTTC. This translates into CASSPRGFQGDNEQFF.

This clonotype was seen more than once but under ten times. The chain recombines TRBV30 with TRBJ1-1; the D gene is possibly TRBD1 (6 bases). V shed 5 bases and J shed 4 bases, with 14 bases lying between them. Germline CDR1 is GTSNPN and CDR2 is SVGIG (reference sequence). The CDR3 has 13 residues. The CDR3 spells CAWAGQSGTEAFF. CDR3 nucleotides: TGTGCCTGGGCGGGACAATCGGGCACTGAAGCTTTCTTT.

J is TRBJ1-2 and V is TRBV24-1; D remains ambiguous. The CDR3 loop spans 12 amino acids. CDR1 is KGHDR, CDR2 SFDVKD, per germline. The V gene lost 3 bases and the J gene lost 6 bases, with 7 bases spanning the gap. The CDR3 loop reads CATSDPPHGYTF. The CDR3 DNA sequence: TGTGCCACCAGTGATCCCCCACATGGCTACACCTTC.

In its sample, this clonotype was seen once. Without the conserved terminal phenylalanine or tryptophan, this CDR3 likely stems from a read error. It is unclear where the CDR3 begins or ends on the DNA, so no DNA is shown, and the CDR3 is as TCRdb lists it. This rearrangement joins TRBV21-1 to TRBJ2-3; the table calls TRBD2, which could not be checked here. TRBV21-1 represents a pseudogene. The CDR3 sequence runs 10 residues, both termini included. CDR3 protein: CASSLGGRYY.

This chain uses TRBV7-2 with TRBJ2-2; weak D call: TRBD2 (5 bases). Trimming removed 5 bases at V and 2 bases at J, with 12 bases between. This CDR3 contains 15 residues. CDR1 SGHTA and CDR2 FQGNSA come from the germline V gene. DNA of the CDR3: TGTGCCAGCAGCCCGAGGGTAGGCAACACCGGGGAGCTGTTTTTT. This sequence encodes CASSPRVGNTGELFF.

DNA of the CDR3: TGCGCCAGCAGCTTGGGAGGGAGCAATCAGCCCCAGCATTTT. It translates to CASSLGGSNQPQHF. This sequence joins TRBV5-1 and TRBJ1-5; D is uncertain. V gave up 0 bases and J gave up 1 base, with 5 bases separating them. Germline V gene lookup returns CDR1 SGHRS and CDR2 YFSETQ. The length of the CDR3 is 14 residues.

The chain has TRBV5-1 and TRBJ1-2; D not certain. The CDR3 sequence is 17 residues long. The germline CDR1 and CDR2 sequences are SGHRS and YFSETQ. With 2 bases removed from V and 8 bases from J, the gap between germline ends came to 25 bases. Written as DNA, the CDR3 is TGCGCCAGCAGCTTCCTTTTCCGGACCAAAATGGACGAAGGCTACACCTTC. Protein product: CASSFLFRTKMDEGYTF.

The chain joins TRBV3-1 to TRBJ2-1; the match to TRBD1 covers 7 bases. Germline lookup yields CDR1 LGHDT and CDR2 YNNKEL (reference sequence). The V and J ends lost 6 bases and 10 bases, in that order; junction bases with no gene match: 3. This CDR3 is 11 amino acids long. CDR3 loop: CASSRQGEQFF. The CDR3 nucleotides are TGTGCCAGCAGTCGACAGGGAGAGCAGTTCTTC.

This clonotype occurred once. The chain carries TRBV6-1 and TRBJ2-2; D gene uncertain. The CDR3 covers 15 residues. The V end lost 7 bases, the J end lost 1 base, and 13 bases lay between the germline ends. Germline V gene data show CDR1 as MNHNS and CDR2 as SASEGT. DNA of the CDR3: TGTGCCAGCACTACCGGGCAGCAGAACACCGGGGAGCTGTTTTTT. Amino acids: CASTTGQQNTGELFF.

The V call is TRBV11-2, the J call TRBJ1-1; D may be TRBD1 (5 bases). Germline assignment: CDR1 SGHAT and CDR2 FQNNGV. This CDR3 contains 16 residues. Between the trimmed V and J ends, which lost 5 bases and 0 bases, there was a span of 16 bases. CDR3 sequence (DNA): TGTGCCAGCAGCCGCGACAGACTCACTTTGAACACTGAAGCTTTCTTT. It encodes CASSRDRLTLNTEAFF.

This chain joins TRBV6-1 and TRBJ2-7, with TRBD1 matching 8 bases. CDR3 size: 14 residues. Per germline, CDR1 MNHNS and CDR2 SASEGT. The V segment lost 5 bases and the J segment 6 bases; nucleotides outside the gene matches: 9. The CDR3 spells CASSRQGRSGEQYF. The CDR3, as DNA: TGTGCCAGCAGTCGACAGGGGAGATCAGGCGAGCAGTACTTC.

The genes are TRBV6-1 and TRBJ1-1; D is ambiguous. The CDR3 is 15 amino acids. Germline lookup yields CDR1 MNHNS and CDR2 SASEGT. Deletions cut 5 bases from V and 1 base from J, with 14 bases between. The chain's CDR3 is CASSPAGSGNTEAFF. The CDR3, as DNA: TGTGCCAGCAGTCCCGCGGGGAGCGGGAACACTGAAGCTTTCTTT.

This clonotype appeared once. The gene calls are TRBV7-7 and TRBJ1-5; 8 nucleotides line up with TRBD1. Germline trimming cut 3 bases from V and 1 base from J; bases unmatched to any gene: 5. The germline V gene has CDR1 SSHAT and CDR2 FNYEAQ (reference sequence). This CDR3 spans 16 amino acids. CDR3 nucleotide sequence: TGTGCCAGCAGCTTCGGACAGGGTAGGAGCAATCAGCCCCAGCATTTT. Translation: CASSFGQGRSNQPQHF.

The V and J genes are TRBV20-1 and TRBJ1-5; a possible D gene is TRBD1 (6 bases). This CDR3 has 14 amino acids. Germline values: CDR1 DFQATT, CDR2 SNEGSKA (reference sequence). The ends were cut back, 0 bases at V and 3 bases at J, with 9 bases in the middle. CDR3 in DNA: TGCAGTGCTAGAGACGACAGGAACAATCAGCCCCAGCATTTT. It is translated as CSARDDRNNQPQHF.

CDR3 DNA: TGTGCCAGCAGCCAAGATAGGGGTACCAATTCACCCCTCCACTTT. Protein: CASSQDRGTNSPLHF. The chain couples TRBV3-1 to TRBJ1-6; D is possibly TRBD1 (5 bases). Germline V lookup: CDR1 LGHDT, CDR2 YNNKEL (reference sequence). With 0 bases removed from V and 7 bases from J, the gap between germline ends came to 10 bases. This CDR3 is built from 15 residues.